These T cell receptor beta chains were read from a single sample in a study of shared clonotypes between healthy human individuals. The data were produced by immunoSEQ multiplex PCR, yet TCRdb's version contains in-frame clones alone and is incomplete. The top ten hold approximately 0.38% of the sample, which has 1.4 million or so clones, 98% to 99% seen once. Sequencing input: naive CD4+ T cells sorted from blood. Receptors originate from a young man in good health. Both conserved end residues are part of each CDR3. Each record gives: D gene, J gene, V gene, clone size, CDR3 DNA, CDR3 protein. D genes are given only for firm matches. Clone size is given for some rows only: seen once, a few or many times, or a class if the clone is expanded.

>.|TRBJ1-1|TRBV19|.
TGTGCCAGTAGGAGGGCGAAGAACACTGAAGCTTTCTTT
CASRRAKNTEAFF
>.|TRBJ2-7|TRBV14|.
TGTGCCAGCAGCCAAGCACTAGGAACGGGCGAGCAGTACTTC
CASSQALGTGEQYF
>.|TRBJ2-1|TRBV19|.
TGTGCCAGTAGTTCGCACAGGGGAGGGAGCTACAATGAGCAGTTCTTC
CASSSHRGGSYNEQFF
>.|TRBJ2-7|TRBV9|.
TGTGCCAGCAGCCCGCGCCCGGACAGCCGCGTCGAGCAGTACTTC
CASSPRPDSRVEQYF
>.|TRBJ2-7|TRBV11-2|.
TGTGCCAGCAGCCCGGGACCGCCCTACGAGCAGTACTTC
CASSPGPPYEQYF
>.|TRBJ1-4|TRBV18|.
TGTGCCAGCTCACCACGGGACGGAAACGAAAAACTGTTTTTT
CASSPRDGNEKLFF
>.|TRBJ2-7|TRBV19|.
TGTGCCAGTAGTTTCTCCCCAGGAGGGGGACCCCTGGGAGAGCAGTACTTC
CASSFSPGGGPLGEQYF
>TRBD2|TRBJ2-3|TRBV13|.
TGTGCCAGCAGCTTAGTATTGCGGGAGTTAGCTAGCACAGATACGCAGTATTTT
CASSLVLRELASTDTQYF
>.|TRBJ2-1|TRBV4-1|.
TGCGCCAGCAGCCAACCCACCCGACATCGAAGCTCCTACAATGAGCAGTTCTTC
CASSQPTRHRSSYNEQFF
>TRBD1|TRBJ2-1|TRBV19|.
TGTGCCAGTACCCCCTACAGGGGGAGCTACAATGAGCAGTTCTTC
CASTPYRGSYNEQFF
>.|TRBJ1-1|TRBV7-9|.
TGTGCCAGCAGCTTAGTGCCCACAGAGAAGTCCCCCTGGCCTCCCTTT
CASSLVPTEKSPWPPF
>.|TRBJ1-3|TRBV28|.
TGTGCCAGCAGACCGACAGTTTTGATCGGAAACACCATATATTTT
CASRPTVLIGNTIYF
>TRBD1|TRBJ1-2|TRBV18|.
TGTGCCAGCTCACCTACGGGAGTAATAGGTGGGACAGGCCAATATGGCTACACCTTC
CASSPTGVIGGTGQYGYTF
>.|TRBJ1-5|TRBV2|.
TGTGCCAGCGGTGATCAGCCCCAGCATTTT
CASGDQPQHF
>TRBD1|TRBJ2-3|TRBV29-1|.
TGCAGCATGACAGGGAGATCTAGCACAGATACGCAGTATTTT
CSMTGRSSTDTQYF
>.|TRBJ2-7|TRBV6-5|.
TGTGCCAGCAGTTACGAGAGGGATGCTGCGCAGTACTTC
CASSYERDAAQYF
>TRBD1|TRBJ1-5|TRBV7-2|.
TGTGCCAGCAGCGATACAGGGGGCCGTCAGCCCCAGCATTTT
CASSDTGGRQPQHF
>.|TRBJ1-5|TRBV15|.
TGTGCCACCAGCAGAGTGGGAACGGAGCAGCCCCAGCATTTT
CATSRVGTEQPQHF
>TRBD1|TRBJ2-4|TRBV11-2|.
TGTGCCAGCAGCTTTTCCGGGACAGGGGTTTACTTC
CASSFSGTGVYF
>TRBD2|TRBJ2-1|TRBV10-3|once
TGTGCCAGCAAAGGACTAGCGGGACTATCGGACTACAATGAGCAGTTCTTC
CASKGLAGLSDYNEQFF
>.|TRBJ1-3|TRBV15|.
TGTGCCACCAGCAAGGGACCTGGAAACACCATATATTTT
CATSKGPGNTIYF
>TRBD1|TRBJ1-5|TRBV27|.
TGTGCCAGCAGCAGACAGGGGGCCATCAATCAGCCCCAGCATTTT
CASSRQGAINQPQHF
>TRBD1|TRBJ2-7|TRBV7-7|.
TGTGCTAGCAGCAGATTGACAGGGGGACCCTACGAGCAGTACTTC
CASSRLTGGPYEQYF
>.|TRBJ2-5|TRBV2|once
TGTGCCAGCAGTGTAACGGGGCAGACCCAGTACTTC
CASSVTGQTQYF
>.|TRBJ2-6|TRBV6-5|once
TGTGCCAGCAGTTACCAGCCGTCTGGGGCCAACGTCCTGACTTTC
CASSYQPSGANVLTF
>TRBD1|TRBJ2-7|TRBV15|once
TGTGCCACCAGCAGGAGCCGGGACAGGGGGGAGAAACAGTACTTC
CATSRSRDRGEKQYF
>TRBD1|TRBJ1-5|TRBV5-6|.
TGTGCCAGCAGCTTTGGGGACAGGTTAGATCAGCCCCAGCATTTT
CASSFGDRLDQPQHF
>TRBD2|TRBJ2-5|TRBV18|.
TGTGCCAGCTCACACTTACCTAGCGGCCAAGAGACCCAGTACTTC
CASSHLPSGQETQYF
>.|TRBJ2-2|TRBV7-8|.
TGTGCCAGCAGCCGGAACTCGAACACCGGGGAGCTGTTTTTT
CASSRNSNTGELFF
>.|TRBJ1-5|TRBV6-1|.
TGTGCCAGCAGTGAAAGGTTTAATCAGCCCCAGCATTTT
CASSERFNQPQHF
>.|TRBJ1-1|TRBV9|.
TGTGCCAGCAGCGCCGCGGGAGGGATCGTTGGTAGGAACACTGAAGCTTTCTTT
CASSAAGGIVGRNTEAFF
>TRBD1|TRBJ1-5|TRBV6-1|.
TGTGCCAGCAGTCCCGGGACAGGGGCGGGTCAGCCCCAGCATTTT
CASSPGTGAGQPQHF
>.|TRBJ1-5|TRBV2|.
TGTGCCAGCAGTGAAGGAGGGGATCTTCCCCAGCATTTT
CASSEGGDLPQHF
>TRBD2|TRBJ2-5|TRBV11-2|.
TGTGCCAGCAGCTTAGTTCGGGGTAGCGGGAGGCGTAAGACCCAGTACTTC
CASSLVRGSGRRKTQYF
>.|TRBJ2-2|TRBV6-5|.
TGTGCCAGCAGCATCAACTGGGGTAACACCGGGGAGCTGTTTTTT
CASSINWGNTGELFF
>.|TRBJ2-5|TRBV9|.
TGTGCCAGCAGCGTAGCTAGCCAAGAGACCCAGTACTTC
CASSVASQETQYF
>TRBD1|TRBJ2-5|TRBV28|.
TGTGCCAGCACCCACGGGACAGGACTGCAAGAGACCCAGTACTTC
CASTHGTGLQETQYF
>.|TRBJ1-3|TRBV10-3|.
TGTGCCACCCTCCCCGGGGTTGGAAACACCATATATTTT
CATLPGVGNTIYF
>.|TRBJ2-7|TRBV18|.
TGTGCCAGCTCACTACTTAGCGGAGGCTCATACGAGCAGTACTTC
CASSLLSGGSYEQYF
>.|TRBJ1-1|TRBV11-2|.
TGTGCCAGCAGCTTAGATTCGGGGATACGTGGCACTGAAGCTTTCTTT
CASSLDSGIRGTEAFF
>TRBD2|TRBJ2-1|TRBV5-1|.
TGCGCCAGCAGCTTGGGTCTAGCGGGAGACAATGAGCAGTTCTTC
CASSLGLAGDNEQFF
>TRBD2|TRBJ2-1|TRBV7-2|.
TGTGCCAGCAGCTTAGTACTAGCGGGAGGAGTTGATGAGCAGTTCTTC
CASSLVLAGGVDEQFF
>.|TRBJ2-2|TRBV7-8|.
TGTGCCAGCAGCTTAAGGCGTACAGGTCCCGGGGAGCTGTTTTTT
CASSLRRTGPGELFF